This TCR beta chain comes out of a study of blood T cell repertoires in COVID-19 (dated by TCRdb to 2020 to 2022). With respect to the entire study: Collaborator samples came from the United States, Italy and Spain and covered acute and convalescent phases of COVID-19. The material from the prospective study consisted of cDNA or gDNA derived from T cells, B-cell-depleted T cells, or PBMCs. Deeply sampled blood TCRbeta repertoires from subjects exposed to, actively infected with, or recovered from COVID-19 were included in the dataset. Where available, HLA class I and class II types were taken from metadata supplied by the sample provider and were not determined by assay-based typing. The samples were drawn from the first 160 participants of the ongoing ImmuneRACE study and from roughly 1,300 subjects provided by 6 global collaborators. The repertoires were released in a freely available public database meant as a resource for research on the immune response to SARS-CoV-2. Nearly every sample came with metadata listing a de-identified subject ID, COVID-19 status, age in years and sex.

Each collaborating institution followed its own protocols to collect whole blood in K2EDTA tubes. For TCRbeta analysis, collaborators shipped samples in one of three forms: frozen whole blood, isolated PBMCs, or DNA extracted from either of those sample types. Findings and caveats that apply to the study as a whole: How much clinical and demographic metadata was included differed by source and by participant, and the metadata was provided uncurated.

TCRbeta CDR3 regions were amplified from genomic DNA using the immunoSEQ Assay, a bias-controlled multiplex PCR. The authors' pipeline ran thus. Within the assay, amplification of reference gene primers was used to estimate how many nucleated cells each sample contained. To quantify the absolute abundance of each unique TCRbeta CDR3 rearrangement, sequence reads were collapsed and filtered. For each sample, productive Simpson clonality was calculated by taking the square root of Simpson's diversity index across productive rearrangements. TCRdb limited this immuneACCESS table to in-frame rearrangements with V and J called. A share of clones is missing; checked studies link under half to unresolved V genes, and the rest is unexplained. That table supplies the V and J calls and clone size; D and trimming were determined from the DNA. Counted in this sample were about 100,000 clones; about four fifths of them appeared once. 3.3% of the sample belongs to the ten largest clones.

Turning to this clone: Its antigen remains undetermined. No base qualities exist here, and no much larger clone lies one base off it.

The source of this sequence is a woman at least 80 years old with active or convalescent COVID-19. The sequencing sample was made of peripheral blood.

The CDR3 region has the sequence CASSPRLTGYSGNTIYF. In nucleotides, the sequence is TGTGCCAGCAGCCCGAGATTGACAGGCTACTCTGGAAACACCATATATTTT. This receptor chain uses TRBV7-2 and TRBJ1-3, with a tentative D gene TRBD1 over 6 matching bases. CDR1 and CDR2 (SGHTA, FQGNSA) derive from the germline V gene. The CDR3 runs 17 amino acids, cysteine and phenylalanine included. Solely the CDR3 DNA is kept, with 51 bases framed from the first base. Relative to germline, V is 5 bases shorter and J is 0 bases shorter, with 17 bases between their ends. The reference TRBV7-2 and TRBJ1-3 proteins fill in what lies around the CDR3, so the full variable domain reads GAGVSQSPSNKVTEKGKDVELRCDPISGHTALYWYRQSLGQGLEFLIYFQGNSAPDKSGLPSDRFSAERTGGSVSTLTIQRTQQEDSAVYLCASSPRLTGYSGNTIYFGEGSWLTVV.